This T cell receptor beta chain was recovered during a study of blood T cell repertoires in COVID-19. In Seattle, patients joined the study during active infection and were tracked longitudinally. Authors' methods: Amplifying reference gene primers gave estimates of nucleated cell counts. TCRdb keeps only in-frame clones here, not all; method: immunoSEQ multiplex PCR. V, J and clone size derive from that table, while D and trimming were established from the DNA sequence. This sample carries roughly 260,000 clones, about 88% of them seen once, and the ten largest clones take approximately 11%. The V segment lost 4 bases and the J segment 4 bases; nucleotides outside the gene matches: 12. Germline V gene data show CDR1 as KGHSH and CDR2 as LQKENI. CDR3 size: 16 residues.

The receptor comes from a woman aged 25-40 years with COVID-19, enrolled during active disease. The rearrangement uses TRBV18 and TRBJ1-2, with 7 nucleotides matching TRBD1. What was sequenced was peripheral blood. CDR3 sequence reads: CASSLNGQAGVYGYTF. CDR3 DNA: TGTGCCAGCTCACTAAATGGACAGGCTGGGGTCTATGGCTACACCTTC.